The rows below give T cell receptor beta chains drawn from one sample of a study of blood T cell repertoires in COVID-19. Assay: immunoSEQ multiplex PCR; the TCRdb copy retains only in-frame clones and omits some. The repertoire includes about 180,000 clones, over 75% of them detected once, and approximately 2.7% sits in the top ten. Sequencing was carried out using peripheral blood. These receptors originate from a man in his forties with active or convalescent COVID-19. Both conserved end residues are part of each CDR3. D genes are given only for firm matches. The size field is filled for only some rows; it gives once, few, many or a size class.

v_call: TRBV28; cdr3_length: 22; j_call: TRBJ2-3; d_call: TRBD2; clone_size: few; cdr3_aa: CASSSRPALGLAGGINTDTQYF; cdr3_nt: TGTGCCAGCAGCAGCCGGCCCGCCCTTGGACTAGCGGGGGGCATTAACACAGATACGCAGTATTTT
v_call: TRBV4-3; cdr3_length: 15; j_call: TRBJ2-2; d_call: TRBD2; clone_size: .; cdr3_aa: CASSQGTSGTGELFF; cdr3_nt: TGCGCCAGCAGCCAAGGTACTAGCGGCACCGGGGAGCTGTTTTTT
v_call: TRBV18; cdr3_length: 18; j_call: TRBJ2-2; d_call: .; clone_size: .; cdr3_aa: CASSPPTPRLAEGGELFF; cdr3_nt: TGTGCCAGCTCACCACCGACCCCCCGGCTAGCTGAAGGCGGGGAGCTGTTTTTT
v_call: TRBV2; cdr3_length: 13; j_call: TRBJ1-6; d_call: .; clone_size: .; cdr3_aa: CASIGRRDSPLHF; cdr3_nt: TGTGCCAGCATTGGGAGGAGGGATTCACCCCTCCACTTT
v_call: TRBV3-1/TRBV3-2; cdr3_length: 13; j_call: TRBJ1-2; d_call: .; clone_size: .; cdr3_aa: CASSQGQSYGYTF; cdr3_nt: TGTGCCAGCAGCCAAGGACAGAGCTATGGCTACACCTTC
v_call: TRBV7-9; cdr3_length: 15; j_call: TRBJ2-1; d_call: .; clone_size: .; cdr3_aa: CASSFGGGAMVEQFF; cdr3_nt: .
v_call: TRBV7-7; cdr3_length: 16; j_call: TRBJ2-5; d_call: TRBD1; clone_size: few; cdr3_aa: CASSSNRDRGLVDQYF; cdr3_nt: TGTGCTAGCAGCTCCAACCGGGACAGGGGGTTGGTGGACCAGTACTTC
v_call: TRBV7-2; cdr3_length: 21; j_call: TRBJ2-5; d_call: TRBD1; clone_size: once; cdr3_aa: CASSLAADATGGNLLRETQYF; cdr3_nt: TGTGCCAGCAGCTTAGCCGCAGATGCTACAGGGGGCAATCTCTTACGGGAGACCCAGTACTTC
v_call: TRBV9; cdr3_length: 12; j_call: TRBJ2-1; d_call: .; clone_size: .; cdr3_aa: CASNLGGGQQFF; cdr3_nt: TGTGCCAGCAACCTTGGAGGAGGGCAGCAGTTCTTC
v_call: TRBV3-1/TRBV3-2; cdr3_length: 13; j_call: TRBJ2-5; d_call: TRBD2; clone_size: .; cdr3_aa: CASSEAGWETQYF; cdr3_nt: TGTGCCAGCAGCGAAGCGGGGTGGGAGACCCAGTACTTC
v_call: TRBV5-4; cdr3_length: 17; j_call: TRBJ1-6; d_call: TRBD1; clone_size: .; cdr3_aa: CASSLVTGGIGDSPLHF; cdr3_nt: TGTGCCAGCAGCTTGGTGACAGGGGGCATTGGAGATTCACCCCTCCACTTT
v_call: TRBV30; cdr3_length: 14; j_call: TRBJ1-5; d_call: .; clone_size: once; cdr3_aa: CAWSHERGDQPQHF; cdr3_nt: TGTGCCTGGAGTCATGAGCGGGGAGATCAGCCCCAGCATTTT
v_call: TRBV5-6; cdr3_length: 15; j_call: TRBJ1-2; d_call: TRBD1; clone_size: .; cdr3_aa: CASSSGTGRNYGYTF; cdr3_nt: TGTGCCAGCAGCTCAGGGACAGGGCGAAACTATGGCTACACCTTC
v_call: TRBV28; cdr3_length: 12; j_call: TRBJ1-2; d_call: TRBD1; clone_size: .; cdr3_aa: CASSLRTGGYTF; cdr3_nt: TGTGCCAGCAGTTTGCGGACAGGAGGCTACACCTTC
v_call: TRBV6-2/TRBV6-3; cdr3_length: 12; j_call: TRBJ1-2; d_call: .; clone_size: .; cdr3_aa: CASSSPGNGYTF; cdr3_nt: TGTGCCAGCAGTTCGCCAGGGAACGGCTACACCTTC
v_call: TRBV3-1/TRBV3-2; cdr3_length: 16; j_call: TRBJ2-7; d_call: TRBD2; clone_size: .; cdr3_aa: CASSQDLRLAGDEQYF; cdr3_nt: TGTGCCAGCAGCCAAGATCTAAGACTAGCGGGGGACGAGCAGTACTTC
v_call: TRBV14; cdr3_length: 15; j_call: TRBJ2-3; d_call: TRBD1; clone_size: few; cdr3_aa: CASSQGGGRADTQYF; cdr3_nt: TGTGCCAGCAGCCAAGGAGGGGGCCGGGCAGATACGCAGTATTTT
v_call: TRBV6-5; cdr3_length: 16; j_call: TRBJ2-7; d_call: TRBD1; clone_size: few; cdr3_aa: CASSFAFGQGSYEQYF; cdr3_nt: TGTGCCAGCAGTTTCGCCTTTGGACAGGGTTCCTACGAGCAGTACTTC
v_call: TRBV7-9; cdr3_length: 16; j_call: TRBJ2-1; d_call: .; clone_size: .; cdr3_aa: CASSLVGLAPGNEQFF; cdr3_nt: TGTGCCAGCAGCTTAGTTGGCCTAGCGCCAGGGAATGAGCAGTTCTTC
v_call: TRBV2; cdr3_length: 13; j_call: TRBJ2-1; d_call: TRBD1; clone_size: .; cdr3_aa: CAAGTGVYNEQFF; cdr3_nt: TGTGCCGCCGGGACAGGGGTCTACAATGAGCAGTTCTTC
v_call: TRBV28; cdr3_length: 17; j_call: TRBJ2-2; d_call: TRBD2; clone_size: .; cdr3_aa: CASSSRTSGTNTGELFF; cdr3_nt: TGTGCCAGCAGTTCCAGGACTAGCGGGACGAACACCGGGGAGCTGTTTTTT
v_call: TRBV6-6; cdr3_length: 14; j_call: TRBJ1-1; d_call: .; clone_size: .; cdr3_aa: CASSYSELRTEAFF; cdr3_nt: TGTGCCAGCAGTTACTCAGAGTTGAGGACTGAAGCTTTCTTT
v_call: TRBV10-1; cdr3_length: 13; j_call: TRBJ2-7; d_call: TRBD1; clone_size: .; cdr3_aa: CASSGTGAYEQYF; cdr3_nt: TGCGCCAGCAGTGGGACAGGGGCCTACGAGCAGTACTTC
v_call: TRBV9; cdr3_length: 13; j_call: TRBJ2-3; d_call: TRBD1; clone_size: .; cdr3_aa: CASNRQGAVTQYF; cdr3_nt: TGTGCCAGCAATAGACAGGGGGCGGTTACGCAGTATTTT
v_call: TRBV7-9; cdr3_length: 16; j_call: TRBJ2-3; d_call: TRBD1; clone_size: .; cdr3_aa: CASSLGTGGSTDTQYF; cdr3_nt: TGTGCCAGCAGCTTAGGGACAGGGGGGAGCACAGATACGCAGTATTTT
v_call: TRBV21-1; cdr3_length: 11; j_call: TRBJ1-4; d_call: .; clone_size: .; cdr3_aa: CASSSPGQGIF; cdr3_nt: TGTGCCAGCAGCAGTCCGGGACAGGGGATTTTT
v_call: TRBV6-2/TRBV6-3; cdr3_length: 16; j_call: TRBJ2-3; d_call: TRBD2; clone_size: .; cdr3_aa: CASSYSLAGGPSTQYF; cdr3_nt: TGTGCCAGCAGTTACTCGCTAGCGGGGGGACCGTCTACGCAGTATTTT
v_call: TRBV10-3; cdr3_length: 16; j_call: TRBJ1-2; d_call: .; clone_size: few; cdr3_aa: CAISGRLRATNYGYTF; cdr3_nt: TGTGCCATCAGCGGTCGGCTCAGGGCCACTAACTATGGCTACACCTTC
v_call: TRBV2; cdr3_length: 12; j_call: TRBJ2-1; d_call: TRBD1; clone_size: .; cdr3_aa: CASSVSRTGEFF; cdr3_nt: TGTGCCAGCAGTGTAAGCAGAACAGGGGAGTTCTTC
v_call: TRBV5-1; cdr3_length: 14; j_call: TRBJ2-2; d_call: .; clone_size: .; cdr3_aa: CASSRTRGTGELFF; cdr3_nt: TGCGCCAGCAGCCGGACCAGGGGTACCGGGGAGCTGTTTTTT
v_call: TRBV6-4; cdr3_length: 14; j_call: TRBJ2-2; d_call: TRBD1; clone_size: .; cdr3_aa: CASRQGAHTGELFF; cdr3_nt: TGTGCCAGCAGGCAGGGGGCGCATACCGGGGAGCTGTTTTTT
v_call: TRBV3-1/TRBV3-2; cdr3_length: 16; j_call: TRBJ2-7; d_call: TRBD1; clone_size: .; cdr3_aa: CASSQEVRTGSYEQYF; cdr3_nt: TGTGCCAGCAGCCAAGAAGTCAGGACAGGATCTTACGAGCAGTACTTC